Reported below is one T cell receptor (beta chain). Its antigen is undetermined. This sample is drawn from a study of shared clonotypes between healthy human individuals. The method was immunoSEQ multiplex PCR; TCRdb's version includes in-frame clones alone and lacks a portion of them. The profile shows roughly 650,000 clones, roughly 96% of them singletons. CD45RO-negative cells were positively selected for CCR7, leaving out terminally differentiated effector memory CD45RA+ cells. This CDR3 is built from 16 residues. Germline CDR1 and CDR2: GTSNPN and SVGIG (reference sequence). V gave up 3 bases and J gave up 5 bases; unmatched junction bases: 8. Study-level points and caveats: Unshared clonotypes carried lower generation probabilities than those common to all four donors.

The specimen was naive CD8+ T cells sorted from blood. V gene TRBV30 combines with J gene TRBJ2-5; 14 nucleotides match TRBD2. The TCR comes from a woman in her twenties or thirties in good health. CDR3 in DNA: TGTGCCTGGAGCCCGGGACTAGCGGGAGAAGGGGAGACCCAGTACTTC. Its translation: CAWSPGLAGEGETQYF.